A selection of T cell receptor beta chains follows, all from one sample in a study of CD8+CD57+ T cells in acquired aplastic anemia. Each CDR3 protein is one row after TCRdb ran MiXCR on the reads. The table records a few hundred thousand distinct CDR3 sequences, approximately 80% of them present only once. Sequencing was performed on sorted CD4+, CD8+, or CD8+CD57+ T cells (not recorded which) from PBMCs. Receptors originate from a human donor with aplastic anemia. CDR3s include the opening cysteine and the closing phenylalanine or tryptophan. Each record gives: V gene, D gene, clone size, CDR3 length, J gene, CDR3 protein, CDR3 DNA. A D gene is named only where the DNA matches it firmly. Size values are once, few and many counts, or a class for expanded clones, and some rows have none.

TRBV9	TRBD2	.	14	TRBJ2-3	CASSPGTSGYTEHF	TGTGCCAGCAGCCCCGGGACTAGCGGATACACGGAGCATTTT
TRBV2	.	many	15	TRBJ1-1	CASSGGGGANTEAFF	TGTGCCAGCAGCGGGGGGGGGGGTGCGAACACTGAAGCTTTCTTT
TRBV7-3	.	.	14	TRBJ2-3	CASSLARRNTKAFF	TGTGCCAGCAGCTTAGCCCGGAGGAACACTAAAGCTTTTTTT
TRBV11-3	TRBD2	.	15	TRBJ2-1	CASSVTSVPYNEQSF	TGTGCCAGCAGCGTGACTAGCGTTCCCTACAATGAGCAGTCCTTC
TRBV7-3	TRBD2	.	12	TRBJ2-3	CASSLGGRNNEF	TGTGCCAGCAGCTTGGGAGGGCGTAACAATGAGTTT
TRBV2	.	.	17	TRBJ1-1	CASSVAGGQDAQNFALF	TGTGCCAGCAGCGTAGCGGGCGGACAAGATGCACAGAATTTTGCTCTCTTT
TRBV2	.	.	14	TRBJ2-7	CASRSGGEDYEQYF	TGTGCCAGCAGAAGCGGAGGGGAGGACTACGAGCAGTACTTC
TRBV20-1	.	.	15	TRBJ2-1	CSASPAGHSDNEQFF	TGCAGTGCTAGCCCCGCCGGGCACTCCGACAATGAGCAGTTCTTC
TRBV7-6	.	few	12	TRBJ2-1	CASSLTADEQFF	TGTGCCAGCAGCTTGACAGCCGATGAGCAGTTCTTC
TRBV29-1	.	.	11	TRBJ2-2	CSARDTGELFF	TGCAGCGCCAGGGACACCGGGGAGCTGTTTTTT
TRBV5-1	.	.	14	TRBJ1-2	CASSLDGGNYGYTF	TGCGCCAGCAGCCTCGACGGGGGCAACTATGGCTACACCTTC
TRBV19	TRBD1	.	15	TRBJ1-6	CASSTQGQGNSPLHF	TGTGCCAGTAGTACGCAGGGACAGGGGAATTCACCCCTCCACTTT
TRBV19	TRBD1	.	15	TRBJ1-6	CASSPGTGDNSPLHF	TGTGCCAGTAGTCCCGGGACAGGGGATAATTCACCCCTCCACTTT
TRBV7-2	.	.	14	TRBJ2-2	CASSFSPSGTALFF	TGTGCCAGCAGCTTTAGTCCAAGCGGGACAGCGCTTTTCTTT
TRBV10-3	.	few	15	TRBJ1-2	CAISEGPDRAYGYTF	TGTGCCATCAGTGAGGGCCCCGACAGAGCCTATGGCTACACCTTC
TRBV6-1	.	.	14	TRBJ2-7	CASTLVGGNYEQYF	TGTGCCAGCACCTTAGTGGGGGGTAACTACGAGCAGTACTTC
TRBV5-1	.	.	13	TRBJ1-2	CASSWEAGTRYTF	TGCGCCAGCAGCTGGGAGGCAGGAACGCGCTACACCTTC
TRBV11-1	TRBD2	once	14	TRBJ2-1	CASSPRLAGVEQFF	TGTGCCAGCAGCCCAAGACTAGCGGGAGTTGAGCAGTTCTTC
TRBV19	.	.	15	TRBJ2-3	CASSLSTPSTDTQYF	TGTGCCAGTAGCCTAAGTACCCCAAGCACAGATACGCAGTATTTT
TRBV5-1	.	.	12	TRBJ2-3	CASTEGADTQYF	TGCGCCAGCACAGAAGGAGCTGATACGCAGTATTTT
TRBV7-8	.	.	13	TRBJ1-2	CASSLAGGPDSKF	TGTGCCAGCAGCTTAGCGGGAGGTCCCGATTCGAAGTTT
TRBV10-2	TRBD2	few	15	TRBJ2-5	CASSVAPGGQETQYF	TGTGCCAGCAGCGTAGCTCCGGGGGGGCAAGAGACCCAGTACTTC
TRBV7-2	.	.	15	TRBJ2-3	CASSLGSGHADPQYF	TGTGCCAGCAGCCTGGGGAGCGGGCATGCAGATCCGCAGTATTTT
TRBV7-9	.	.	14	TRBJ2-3	CASSFERSADTHYF	TGTGCCAGCAGCTTTGAAAGAAGCGCGGATACCCATTATTTT
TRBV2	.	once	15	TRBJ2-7	CASSDIDGRAYEQYF	TGTGCCAGCAGTGATATCGACGGCCGGGCCTACGAGCAGTACTTC
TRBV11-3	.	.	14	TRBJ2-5	CASSRDIAEETQYF	TGTGCCAGCAGCAGAGACATCGCAGAAGAGACCCAGTACTTC
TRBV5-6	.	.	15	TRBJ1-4	CASSPGWAWGEKLFF	TGTGCCAGTAGCCCGGGGTGGGCGTGGGGTGAAAAACTGTTTTTT
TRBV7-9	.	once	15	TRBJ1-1	CAGNAGWGVGTEAFF	TGTGCCGGAAACGCGGGATGGGGGGTAGGGACTGAAGCTTTCTTT
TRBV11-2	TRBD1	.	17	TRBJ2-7	CASSLDLTGTAVYEQYF	TGTGCCAGCAGCTTAGATCTGACAGGGACAGCAGTTTACGAGCAGTACTTC
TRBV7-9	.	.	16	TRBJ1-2	CASSLERSGVNYGYTF	TGTGCCAGCAGCTTAGAAAGAAGCGGGGTGAATTATGGCTACACCTTC
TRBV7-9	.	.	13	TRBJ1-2	CASSKGQNYGYTF	TGTGCCAGCAGCAAAGGACAGAACTATGGCTACACCTTC
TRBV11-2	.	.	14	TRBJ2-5	CASSPPNRWETQYF	TGTGCCAGCAGCCCTCCAAATCGTTGGGAGACCCAGTACTTC
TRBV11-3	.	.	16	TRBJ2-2	CASSSGEKQGTGELFF	TGTGCCAGCAGCTCCGGGGAAAAGCAAGGGACCGGGGAGCTGTTTTTT
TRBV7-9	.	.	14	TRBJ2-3	CASSLAAGPNTGDF	TGTGCTAGCAGCTTAGCGGCGGGGCCCAACACCGGGGATTTT
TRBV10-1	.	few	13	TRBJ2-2	CASSRRSPGELFF	TGCGCCAGCAGCCGACGGTCACCCGGGGAGCTGTTTTTT
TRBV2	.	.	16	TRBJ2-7	CASSPERGGRTDEQYF	TGTGCCAGCAGCCCCGAAAGAGGGGGTCGGACCGATGAGCAGTACTTC
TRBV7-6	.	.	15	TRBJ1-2	CASTLGRVPAGAYTF	TGTGCCAGCACCCTAGGGAGGGTCCCCGCTGGGGCCTACACCTTC
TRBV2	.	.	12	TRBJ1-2	CASVGLNYGYTF	TGTGCCAGCGTGGGACTTAACTATGGCTACACCTTC
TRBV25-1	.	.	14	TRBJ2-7	CASSGQGGRYEQYF	TGTGCCAGCAGTGGACAGGGAGGGAGATACGAGCAGTACTTC
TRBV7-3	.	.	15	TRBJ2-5	CASSNGRGARETQYF	TGTGCCAGCAGCAATGGAAGGGGGGCTAGGGAGACCCAGTACTTC
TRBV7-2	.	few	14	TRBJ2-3	CASSSAGIGGQPQF	TGTGCCAGCAGCTCGGCTGGCATCGGTGGGCAGCCCCAGTTT